Below, 15 T cell receptor beta chains from the same sample are listed, as sequenced in a study of Ad26.COV2.S vaccination and SARS-CoV-2 variants. Libraries were prepared by immunoSEQ multiplex PCR; TCRdb keeps only in-frame clonotypes and omits some of them. The sample records roughly 180,000 clones, around 88% being singletons. This specimen was peripheral blood, taken after recovery from COVID-19. The receptors stem from a human donor who had recovered from COVID-19.

This chain links TRBV16 with TRBJ2-1; TRBD1 aligns across 7 bases. After removal of 0 bases from V and 7 bases from J, the junction contained 9 bases not matched to a gene. Germline V gene data show CDR1 as KGHSY and CDR2 as FQNENV. This CDR3 contains 16 residues. The CDR3 coding sequence is TGTGCCAGCAGCCAATCAGGGGACAGCTCTTTTAATGAGCAGTTCTTC. Translating gives CASSQSGDSSFNEQFF.

J is TRBJ2-2 and V is TRBV6-2 or TRBV6-3; D unclear. CDR1 and CDR2 (germline): MNHEY, SVGEGT. V lost 5 bases and J lost 8, with 9 bases in between. The CDR3 loop spans 12 amino acids. The CDR3 region has the DNA TGTGCCAGCAGTCGCAGCTGGGGGGAGCTGTTTTTT. The encoded protein is CASSRSWGELFF.

V gene TRBV29-1 combines with J gene TRBJ1-2, with D possibly matching TRBD1 (6 bases). CDR1 and CDR2 (germline): SQVTM, ANQGSEA. The CDR3 length is 14 residues. V gave up 5 bases and J gave up 0 bases, with 13 bases separating them. DNA for the CDR3: TGCAGCGTTCGGGAGGACAGAGCTAACTATGGCTACACCTTC. Translated: CSVREDRANYGYTF.

The rearrangement joins TRBV9 to TRBJ2-1; 7 bases map to TRBD2. Germline trimming cut 0 bases from V and 9 bases from J; bases unmatched to any gene: 9. The CDR3 is made up of 15 amino acids. The germline gives CDR1 SGDLS, CDR2 YYNGEE. CDR3 in DNA: TGTGCCAGCAGCGTAGAAGGTAGCGGGTCTCGTGAGCAGTTCTTC. This encodes CASSVEGSGSREQFF.

Remarks on this clone: Mismatch with germline at one junction end may stem from a read error. The chain has TRBV10-3 and TRBJ2-2; D is unresolved. Germline CDR1 reads ENHRY; CDR2 reads SYGVKD. The CDR3 is 14 amino acids. CDR3 region: CAISEVENSGELFF. The CDR3 region has the DNA TGTGCCATCAGTGAGGTTGAGAACTCCGGGGAGCTGTTTTTT.

The chain links TRBV6-5 to TRBJ1-4; tentative D call: TRBD1 (5 bases). With 2 bases removed from V and 7 bases from J, the gap between germline ends came to 14 bases. The CDR3 contains 15 residues. Per the germline V gene, CDR1 is MNHEY and CDR2 is SVGAGI. CDR3 protein: CASSYVAGRFEKLFF. The DNA of the CDR3 is TGTGCCAGCAGTTACGTGGCAGGGCGCTTTGAAAAACTGTTTTTT.

The chain has TRBV7-2 and TRBJ1-1; 8 bases agree with TRBD1. Looked up from germline, CDR1 is SGHTA and CDR2 is FQGNSA. This CDR3 is 15 amino acids long. The J segment lost 1 base and the V segment lost 2 bases, leaving 3 bases of the junction unmatched. CDR3 protein: CASSLRQGRNTEAFF. In DNA form, the CDR3 reads TGTGCCAGCAGCTTAAGACAGGGGAGGAACACTGAAGCTTTCTTT.

This chain joins TRBV6-5 and TRBJ2-7; a possible D gene is TRBD2 (6 bases). Trimming pared 8 bases from V and 0 bases from J, leaving 17 bases between. The CDR3 is 15 amino acids. Germline loops: CDR1 MNHEY, CDR2 SVGAGI. The CDR3 DNA reads TGTGCCAGCCGGGGGAGCGGTCCTCTCTCCTACGAGCAGTACTTC. It encodes CASRGSGPLSYEQYF.

The rearrangement uses TRBV7-3 and TRBJ2-5; the D gene could be TRBD1 or TRBD2 (6 bases each). The germline V gene has CDR1 SGHTA and CDR2 FQGTGA. Trimming removed 7 bases at V and 2 bases at J, with 14 bases between. The length of the CDR3 is 14 residues. This CDR3 reads CASTPGGLQETQYF. In DNA form, the CDR3 reads TGTGCCAGCACCCCCGGGGGCCTGCAAGAGACCCAGTACTTC.

The V and J genes are TRBV5-1 and TRBJ1-2; possible D gene TRBD1, 6 bases. Trimming cost V 0 bases and J 4 bases, with 10 bases left between them. This CDR3 spans 14 amino acids. Germline CDR1 SGHRS, CDR2 YFSETQ. In DNA form, the CDR3 reads TGCGCCAGCAGCTTGGAGCAGGGGTTCTATGGCTACACCTTC. This sequence encodes CASSLEQGFYGYTF.

This clone was seen once. V and J are TRBV4-2 and TRBJ2-1; tentative D call: TRBD2 (6 bases). Trimming removed 0 bases at V and 2 bases at J, with 14 bases between. Germline values: CDR1 LGHNA, CDR2 YNFKEQ. The CDR3 is made up of 17 amino acids. The CDR3 protein is CASSQEVGSTTYNEQFF. In DNA form, the CDR3 reads TGTGCCAGCAGCCAAGAGGTCGGGAGTACTACCTACAATGAGCAGTTCTTC.

This clone was counted only a few times. This sequence joins TRBV7-9 and TRBJ2-7; 8 nucleotides match TRBD1. CDR1 is SEHNR, CDR2 FQNEAQ, per germline (reference sequence). The CDR3 consists of 14 residues. J gave up 4 bases and V 7 bases, and 9 bases lay outside the gene matches. CDR3 DNA: TGTGCCAGCACACCAACAGGGGGAAGGTACGAGCAGTACTTC. This sequence encodes CASTPTGGRYEQYF.

V and J are TRBV7-8 and TRBJ2-5; perhaps TRBD2 as D (5 bases). Germline V gene data show CDR1 as SGHVS and CDR2 as FQNEAQ. The V end was cut by 5 bases, the J end by 5 bases, with 24 bases between. The CDR3 runs to 17 residues. CDR3 sequence (DNA): TGTGCCAGCAGCCATCGGCTTGGCCCGGGAATGGAGGAGACCCAGTACTTC. It yields the protein CASSHRLGPGMEETQYF.

The J gene is TRBJ2-5, the V gene TRBV4-1; no definite D call. CDR1 and CDR2 (germline): MGHRA, YSYEKL. This CDR3 is 14 amino acids long. V dropped 3 bases and J dropped 5 bases, with 13 bases sitting between them. The CDR3 loop is CASSHGRSRETQYF. The DNA of the CDR3 is TGCGCCAGCAGCCATGGACGTTCTCGGGAGACCCAGTACTTC.

This clone was counted a single time. The rearrangement links TRBV19 to TRBJ1-5; 8 positions match TRBD1. Germline-derived CDR1 and CDR2 are LNHDA and SQIVND (reference sequence). This CDR3 has 18 residues. V shed 7 bases, J shed 4 bases, and the junction held 18 bases outside the gene matches. CDR3 residues: CASTPPGTGVSGNQPQHF. The CDR3 coding sequence is TGTGCCAGTACCCCCCCCGGGACAGGTGTAAGTGGGAATCAGCCCCAGCATTTT. The complete variable domain, with remaining parts taken from reference TRBV19 and TRBJ1-5, reads DGGITQSPKYLFRKEGQNVTLSCEQNLNHDAMYWYRQDPGQGLRLIYYSQIVNDFQKGDIAEGYSVSREKKESFPLTVTSAQKNPTAFYLCASTPPGTGVSGNQPQHFGDGTRLSIL.